This passage covers 21 T cell receptor beta chains from one sample sequenced in a study of T cell repertoires in ileal Crohn's disease. The repertoire was sequenced with immunoSEQ multiplex PCR; TCRdb's copy has only in-frame clones and lacks some. The sample lists 6,000 to 8,000 clones; around 80% were seen once. Source material: ileal tissue. The receptors were gathered from an adult with Crohn's disease.

The CDR3 DNA sequence: TGTGCCAGCTCCGCGGGGGTTAATGAAAAACTGTTTTTT. Translated: CASSAGVNEKLFF. The genes are TRBV18 and TRBJ1-4, with TRBD1 as a possible D gene (5 bases). CDR3 size: 13 residues. In germline, CDR1 is KGHSH, CDR2 LQKENI. V lost 6 bases and J lost 4, with 9 bases in between. Supplemented by reference TRBV18 and TRBJ1-4, the full variable domain reads NAGVMQNPRHLVRRRGQEARLRCSPMKGHSHVYWYRQLPEEGLKFMVYLQKENIIDESGMPKERFSAEFPKEGPSILRIQQVVRGDSAAYFCASSAGVNEKLFFGSGTQLSVL.

This chain connects TRBV11-1 to TRBJ2-1; 11 positions agree with TRBD1. V lost 3 bases and J lost 7; bases outside the gene matches: 5. This CDR3 is 15 amino acids long. The germline CDR1 and CDR2 sequences are SGHAT and FQDESV (reference sequence). The CDR3, as DNA: TGTGCCAGCAGCTTCCGGGACAGGGGGAAGAATGAGCAGTTCTTC. Its protein product is CASSFRDRGKNEQFF.

This rearrangement joins TRBV28 to TRBJ2-3; D not resolved. Trimming stripped 8 bases from V and 4 bases from J, with 7 bases between. The germline gives CDR1 MDHEN, CDR2 SYDVKM. The CDR3 contains 11 residues. The CDR3 sequence: CASARSDTQYF. The CDR3 DNA sequence: TGTGCCAGCGCGAGGTCAGATACGCAGTATTTT.

The genes are TRBV29-1 and TRBJ1-3, with 8 bases fitting TRBD1. From germline, CDR1 is SQVTM and CDR2 ANQGSEA. Trimming took 3 bases from V and 4 from J; bases not matched to a gene: 8. The CDR3 has 15 residues. CDR3 coding DNA: TGCAGCGTTGATGAGGCCAGGGGGCTAGGAAACACCATATATTTT. As protein: CSVDEARGLGNTIYF. Drawing the rest from reference TRBV29-1 and TRBJ1-3, the complete variable domain is SAVISQKPSRDICQRGTSLTIQCQVDSQVTMMFWYRQQPGQSLTLIATANQGSEATYESGFVIDKFPISRPNLTFSTLTVSNMSPEDSSIYLCSVDEARGLGNTIYFGEGSWLTVV.

J is TRBJ2-1 and V is TRBV19; D perhaps matches TRBD2 (6 bases). V was trimmed by 8 bases and J by 6 bases, leaving 14 bases between them. CDR3 size: 13 residues. CDR1 LNHDA and CDR2 SQIVND come from the germline V gene (reference sequence). CDR3 sequence: CASSGTLLNEQFF. In nucleotides, the CDR3 is TGTGCCAGTTCGGGGACTTTACTCAATGAGCAGTTCTTC.

The chain is built from TRBV19 and TRBJ2-7; maybe TRBD2 (6 bases). Germline CDR1 and CDR2: LNHDA and SQIVND (reference sequence). V was shortened by 6 bases and J by 6 bases, with 12 bases between the two germline ends. This CDR3 has 12 amino acids. The CDR3 region is CASSTTRSEQYF. Here the CDR3 DNA reads TGTGCCAGTAGCACGACTAGATCCGAGCAGTACTTC.

The chain is built from TRBV7-9 and TRBJ1-3; D gene unclear. The CDR3 runs to 15 residues. Trimming pared 5 bases from V and 0 bases from J, leaving 11 bases between. CDR1 and CDR2 (germline): SEHNR, FQNEAQ (reference sequence). The CDR3 sequence is CASSADFDSGNTIYF. CDR3 nucleotides: TGTGCCAGCAGCGCGGACTTTGACTCTGGAAACACCATATATTTT. Combining the CDR3 with reference TRBV7-9 and TRBJ1-3 gives the whole variable domain DTGVSQNPRHKITKRGQNVTFRCDPISEHNRLYWYRQTLGQGPEFLTYFQNEAQLEKSRLLSDRFSAERPKGSFSTLEIQRTEQGDSAMYLCASSADFDSGNTIYFGEGSWLTVV.

The rearrangement joins TRBV7-3 to TRBJ2-5; 10 bases match TRBD2. V was clipped by 5 bases and J by 5 bases; unmatched bases: 14. The CDR3 consists of 17 residues. From germline, CDR1 is SGHTA and CDR2 FQGTGA. The CDR3 sequence: CASSPYVISGRAETQYF. The DNA of the CDR3 is TGTGCCAGCAGCCCTTATGTAATCAGCGGGAGGGCCGAGACCCAGTACTTC.

The chain recombines TRBV9 with TRBJ2-5, with 7 bases matching TRBD1. CDR3 length equals 14 residues. Germline assignment: CDR1 SGDLS and CDR2 YYNGEE. V lost 4 bases and J lost 2; bases outside the gene matches: 5. The CDR3 here is CASSHDREQETQYF. DNA of the CDR3: TGTGCCAGCAGCCACGACAGGGAACAAGAGACCCAGTACTTC.

The rearrangement joins TRBV30 to TRBJ2-3; 9 bases align to TRBD1. This CDR3 has 14 amino acids. V trimming: 0 bases; J trimming: 4 bases; junction bases outside the gene matches: 2. Germline loops: CDR1 GTSNPN, CDR2 SVGIG (reference sequence). CDR3 sequence reads: CAWSVRQGADTQYF. The DNA of the CDR3 is TGTGCCTGGAGTGTACGACAGGGGGCAGATACGCAGTATTTT. Full variable domain (outside the CDR3, taken from reference TRBV30 and TRBJ2-3): SQTIHQWPATLVQPVGSPLSLECTVEGTSNPNLYWYRQAAGRGLQLLFYSVGIGQISSEVPQNLSASRPQDRQFILSSKKLLLSDSGFYLCAWSVRQGADTQYFGPGTRLTVL.

This chain joins TRBV10-2 and TRBJ2-2, with a possible D match to TRBD1 (6 bases). Germline V CDR1 and CDR2: WSHSY, SAAADI. V gave up 6 bases and J gave up 6 bases, with 11 bases separating them. The CDR3 spans 13 residues. CDR3 residues: CASRDRTSGELFF. The CDR3 DNA reads TGCGCCAGCAGGGACAGAACCTCCGGGGAGCTGTTTTTT.

The chain joins TRBV28 to TRBJ2-2; 9 bases match TRBD2. Germline-derived CDR1 and CDR2 are MDHEN and SYDVKM. Trimming removed 6 bases from V and 6 bases from J; junction bases left unmatched: 14. The CDR3 extends over 17 amino acids. The CDR3 protein is CASSHFGGGRASGELFF. For the CDR3, the DNA is TGTGCCAGCAGCCACTTCGGAGGCGGGAGGGCATCCGGGGAGCTGTTTTTT.

This clone has only a few counts. Other nucleotide sequences from this sample produce the same CDR3. The chain combines TRBV19 with TRBJ2-5; the match to TRBD2 covers 11 bases. Germline values: CDR1 LNHDA, CDR2 SQIVND (reference sequence). There are 13 residues in the CDR3. V lost 6 bases and J lost 3; bases outside the gene matches: 0. The CDR3 spells CASRTSGEETQYF. CDR3 sequence (DNA): TGTGCCAGTAGGACTAGCGGGGAAGAGACCCAGTACTTC.

The chain carries TRBV18 and TRBJ1-1; the D is unclear. V lost 2 bases, J lost 1 base, and 11 bases lay in between. This CDR3 is built from 15 residues. The V gene's germline CDR1 is KGHSH and CDR2 LQKENI. In DNA, the CDR3 is TGTGCCAGCTCACCAGAACCGACACCGAACACTGAAGCTTTCTTT. Translation: CASSPEPTPNTEAFF.

The chain has TRBV29-1 and TRBJ2-3; D gene uncertain. This CDR3 contains 13 residues. Trimming took 4 bases from V and 2 from J, leaving 10 bases between them. The germline V gene encodes CDR1 SQVTM and CDR2 ANQGSEA. In DNA form, the CDR3 reads TGCAGCGTTGGAGGTAGCTTCACAGATACGCAGTATTTT. This sequence encodes CSVGGSFTDTQYF.

The rearrangement uses TRBV5-1 and TRBJ2-3; TRBD1 matches at 7 bases. Germline CDR1 is SGHRS and CDR2 is YFSETQ. Germline trimming cut 0 bases from V and 3 bases from J; bases unmatched to any gene: 7. CDR3 length equals 16 residues. CDR3 amino acids: CASSLGGRGKTDTQYF. For the CDR3, the DNA is TGCGCCAGCAGCTTGGGGGGCAGGGGGAAGACAGATACGCAGTATTTT.

V and J are TRBV27 and TRBJ1-1; a weak D match, TRBD1 (5 bases). There are 13 residues in the CDR3. Trimming took 2 bases from V and 5 from J, leaving 9 bases between them. Germline values: CDR1 MNHEY, CDR2 SMNVEV (reference sequence). The CDR3 DNA follows: TGTGCCAGCAGTTTAGTGCAGGGTACTGAAGCTTTCTTT. Translation: CASSLVQGTEAFF.

The V call is TRBV6-1, the J call TRBJ2-1; 8 nucleotides line up with TRBD1. The CDR3 runs to 15 residues. CDR1 is MNHNS, CDR2 SASEGT, per germline. J gave up 6 bases and V 6 bases, and 10 bases lay outside the gene matches. CDR3 DNA sequence: TGTGCCAGCAGCCCCATGCAGGGGGCAGCCAATGAGCAGTTCTTC. Amino acid sequence: CASSPMQGAANEQFF.

With regard to this clone: Additional DNA sequences in this sample encode the identical CDR3. The gene calls are TRBV28 and TRBJ1-1; D gene ambiguous. V lost 2 bases and J lost 6, with 7 bases in between. The CDR3 totals 12 residues. Germline lookup yields CDR1 MDHEN and CDR2 SYDVKM. CDR3 coding DNA: TGTGCCAGCAGTTTAGCAGGCGCTGAAGCTTTCTTT. Amino acids: CASSLAGAEAFF. Together with reference TRBV28 and TRBJ1-1, the CDR3 gives the full variable domain: DVKVTQSSRYLVKRTGEKVFLECVQDMDHENMFWYRQDPGLGLRLIYFSYDVKMKEKGDIPEGYSVSREKKERFSLILESASTNQTSMYLCASSLAGAEAFFGQGTRLTVV.

The chain employs TRBV18 and TRBJ2-1, with a tentative D call TRBD1 (5 bases). CDR1 KGHSH and CDR2 LQKENI come from the germline V gene. This CDR3 spans 12 amino acids. V gave up 4 bases and J gave up 6 bases, with 7 bases separating them. Written as DNA, the CDR3 is TGTGCCAGCTCACTCGACAGCAATGAGCAGTTCTTC. It specifies CASSLDSNEQFF.

The V call is TRBV30, the J call TRBJ1-5; D gene uncertain. Per germline, CDR1 GTSNPN and CDR2 SVGIG (reference sequence). V was cut by 0 bases and J by 3 bases, with 6 bases left in between. The CDR3 loop spans 13 amino acids. As DNA, the CDR3 is TGTGCCTGGAGTGTAACAAACAATCAGCCCCAGCATTTT. Translating it yields CAWSVTNNQPQHF.